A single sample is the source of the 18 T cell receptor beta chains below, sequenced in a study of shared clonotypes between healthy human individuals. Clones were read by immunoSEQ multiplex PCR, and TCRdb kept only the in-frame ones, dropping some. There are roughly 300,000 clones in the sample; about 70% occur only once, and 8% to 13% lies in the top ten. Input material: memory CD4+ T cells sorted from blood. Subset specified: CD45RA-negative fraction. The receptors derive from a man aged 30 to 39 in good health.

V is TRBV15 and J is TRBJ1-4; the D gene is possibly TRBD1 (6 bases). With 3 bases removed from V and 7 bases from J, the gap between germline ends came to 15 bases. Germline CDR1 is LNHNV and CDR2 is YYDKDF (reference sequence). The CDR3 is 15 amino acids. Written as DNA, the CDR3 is TGTGCCACCAGCAGGGGACACCCAGAGGGTGAAAAACTGTTTTTT. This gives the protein CATSRGHPEGEKLFF. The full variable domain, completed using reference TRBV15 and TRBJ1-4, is DAMVIQNPRYQVTQFGKPVTLSCSQTLNHNVMYWYQQKSSQAPKLLFHYYDKDFNNEADTPDNFQSRRPNTSFCFLDIRSPGLGDTAMYLCATSRGHPEGEKLFFGSGTQLSVL.

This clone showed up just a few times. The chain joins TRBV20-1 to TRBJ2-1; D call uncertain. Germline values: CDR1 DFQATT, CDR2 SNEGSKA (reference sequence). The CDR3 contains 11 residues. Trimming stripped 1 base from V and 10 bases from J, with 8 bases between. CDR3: CSARVTYEQFF. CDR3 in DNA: TGCAGTGCTAGAGTGACTTACGAGCAGTTCTTC.

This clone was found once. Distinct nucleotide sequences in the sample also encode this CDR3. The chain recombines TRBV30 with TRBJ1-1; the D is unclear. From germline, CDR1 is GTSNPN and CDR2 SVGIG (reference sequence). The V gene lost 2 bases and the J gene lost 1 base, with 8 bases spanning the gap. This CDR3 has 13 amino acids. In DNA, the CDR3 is TGTGCCTGGAGTCGAGGGCCGAACACTGAAGCTTTCTTT. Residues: CAWSRGPNTEAFF. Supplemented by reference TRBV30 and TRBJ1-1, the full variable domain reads SQTIHQWPATLVQPVGSPLSLECTVEGTSNPNLYWYRQAAGRGLQLLFYSVGIGQISSEVPQNLSASRPQDRQFILSSKKLLLSDSGFYLCAWSRGPNTEAFFGQGTRLTVV.

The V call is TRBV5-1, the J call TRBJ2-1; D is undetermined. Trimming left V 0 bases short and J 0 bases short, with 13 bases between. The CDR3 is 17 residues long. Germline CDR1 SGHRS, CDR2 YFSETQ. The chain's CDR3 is CASSLAPGESSYNEQFF. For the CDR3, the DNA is TGCGCCAGCAGCTTGGCCCCCGGAGAGAGCTCCTACAATGAGCAGTTCTTC.

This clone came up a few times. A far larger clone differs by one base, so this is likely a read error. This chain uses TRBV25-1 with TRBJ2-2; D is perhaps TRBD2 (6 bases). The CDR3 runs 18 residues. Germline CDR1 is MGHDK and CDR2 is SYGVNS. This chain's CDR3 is CASSESPRGLSNTRELFF. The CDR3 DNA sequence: TGTGCCAGCAGTGAATCCCCCCGCGGACTATCCAACACCAGGGAGCTGTTTTTT. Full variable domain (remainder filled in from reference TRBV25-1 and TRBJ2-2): EADIYQTPRYLVIGTGKKITLECSQTMGHDKMYWYQQDPGMELHLIHYSYGVNSTEKGDLSSESTVSRIRTEHFPLTLESARPSHTSQYLCASSESPRGLSNTRELFFGEGSRLTVL.

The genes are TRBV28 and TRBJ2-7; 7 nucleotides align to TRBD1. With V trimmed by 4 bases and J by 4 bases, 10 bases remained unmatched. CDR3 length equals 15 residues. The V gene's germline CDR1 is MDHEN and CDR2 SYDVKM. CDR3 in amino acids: CASSSSTGFGYEQYF. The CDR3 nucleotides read TGTGCCAGCAGTTCCTCGACAGGGTTCGGATACGAGCAGTACTTC.

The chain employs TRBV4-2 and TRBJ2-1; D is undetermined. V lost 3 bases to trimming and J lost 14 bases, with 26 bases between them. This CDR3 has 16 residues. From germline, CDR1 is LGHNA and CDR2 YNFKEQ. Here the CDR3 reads CASSQEKVLGLPVEFF. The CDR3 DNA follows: TGTGCCAGCAGCCAGGAGAAGGTATTGGGTCTTCCGGTAGAGTTCTTC.

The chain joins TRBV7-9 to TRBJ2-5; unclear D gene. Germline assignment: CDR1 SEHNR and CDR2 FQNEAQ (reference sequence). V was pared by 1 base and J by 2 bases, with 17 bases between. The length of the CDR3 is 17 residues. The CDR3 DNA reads TGTGCCAGCAGCTTAGAAGGCCGCATGGCGGCACAAGAGACCCAGTACTTC. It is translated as CASSLEGRMAAQETQYF.

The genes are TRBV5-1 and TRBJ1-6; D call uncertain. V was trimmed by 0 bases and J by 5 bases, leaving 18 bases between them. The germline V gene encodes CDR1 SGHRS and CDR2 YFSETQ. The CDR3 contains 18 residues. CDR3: CASSLDLLGGRNNSPLHF. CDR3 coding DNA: TGCGCCAGCAGCTTGGATTTACTTGGCGGACGAAATAATTCACCCCTCCACTTT. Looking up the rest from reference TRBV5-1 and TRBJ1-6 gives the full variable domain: KAGVTQTPRYLIKTRGQQVTLSCSPISGHRSVSWYQQTPGQGLQFLFEYFSETQRNKGNFPGRFSGRQFSNSRSEMNVSTLELGDSALYLCASSLDLLGGRNNSPLHFGNGTRLTVT.

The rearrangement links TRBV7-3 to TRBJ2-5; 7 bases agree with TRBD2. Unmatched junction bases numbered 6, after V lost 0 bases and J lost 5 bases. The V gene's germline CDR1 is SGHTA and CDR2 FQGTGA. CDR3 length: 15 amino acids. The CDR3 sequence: CASSLTRAGLETQYF. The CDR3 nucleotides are TGTGCCAGCAGCTTAACCCGAGCGGGACTTGAGACCCAGTACTTC.

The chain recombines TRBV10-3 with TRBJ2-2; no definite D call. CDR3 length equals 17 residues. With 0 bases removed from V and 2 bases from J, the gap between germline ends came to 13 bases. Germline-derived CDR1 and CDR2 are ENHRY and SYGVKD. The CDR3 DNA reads TGTGCCATCAGTGAGTCCAGGCTTAGCCTCAACACCGGGGAGCTGTTTTTT. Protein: CAISESRLSLNTGELFF.

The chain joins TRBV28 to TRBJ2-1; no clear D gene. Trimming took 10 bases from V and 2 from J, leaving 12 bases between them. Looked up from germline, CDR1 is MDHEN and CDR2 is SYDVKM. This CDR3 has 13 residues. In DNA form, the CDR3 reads TGTGCCACCCTCACCGCCGCCTACAATGAGCAGTTCTTC. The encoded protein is CATLTAAYNEQFF.

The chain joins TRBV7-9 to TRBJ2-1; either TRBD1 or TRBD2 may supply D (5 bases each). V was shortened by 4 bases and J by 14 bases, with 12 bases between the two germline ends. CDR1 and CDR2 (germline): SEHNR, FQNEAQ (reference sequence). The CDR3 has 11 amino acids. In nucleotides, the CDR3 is TGTGCCAGCAGCTCTGTGGGACCGAAGTTCTTC. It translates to CASSSVGPKFF. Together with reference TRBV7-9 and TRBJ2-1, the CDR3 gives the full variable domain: DTGVSQNPRHKITKRGQNVTFRCDPISEHNRLYWYRQTLGQGPEFLTYFQNEAQLEKSRLLSDRFSAERPKGSFSTLEIQRTEQGDSAMYLCASSSVGPKFFGPGTRLTVL.

The CDR3 DNA follows: TGTGCCAGCACCAGGGTTACTGAAGCTTTCTTT. Protein product: CASTRVTEAFF. This chain connects TRBV13 to TRBJ1-1; the D gene is possibly TRBD1 (5 bases). CDR3 length equals 11 residues. The germline V and J ends were trimmed by 7 bases and 5 bases, with 8 bases remaining between them. CDR1 is PRHDT and CDR2 is FYEKMQ in the germline V gene (reference sequence).

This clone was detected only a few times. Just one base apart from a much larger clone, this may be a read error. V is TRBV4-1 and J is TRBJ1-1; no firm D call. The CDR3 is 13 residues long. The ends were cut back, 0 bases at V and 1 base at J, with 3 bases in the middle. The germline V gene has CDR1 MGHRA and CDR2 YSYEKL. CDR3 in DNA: TGCGCCAGCAGCCAAGACAGGAACACTGAAGCTTTCTTT. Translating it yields CASSQDRNTEAFF.

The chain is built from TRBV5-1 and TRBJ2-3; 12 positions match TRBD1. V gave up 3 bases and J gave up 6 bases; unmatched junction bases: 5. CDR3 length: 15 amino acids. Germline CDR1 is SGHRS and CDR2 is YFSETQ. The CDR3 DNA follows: TGCGCCAGCAGCTCAGGGACAGGGGGCGCGGATACGCAGTATTTT. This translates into CASSSGTGGADTQYF.

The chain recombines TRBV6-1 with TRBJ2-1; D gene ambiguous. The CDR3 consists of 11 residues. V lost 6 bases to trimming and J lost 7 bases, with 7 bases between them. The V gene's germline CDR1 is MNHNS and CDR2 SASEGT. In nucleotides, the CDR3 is TGTGCCAGCAGGTCTGGTAATGAGCAGTTCTTC. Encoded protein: CASRSGNEQFF.

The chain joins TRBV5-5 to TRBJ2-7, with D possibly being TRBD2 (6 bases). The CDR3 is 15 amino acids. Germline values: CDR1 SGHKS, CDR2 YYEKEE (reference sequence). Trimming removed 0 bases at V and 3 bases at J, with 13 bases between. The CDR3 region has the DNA TGTGCCAGCAGCTTGGGGCGGGACGGAAGCTACGAGCAGTACTTC. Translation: CASSLGRDGSYEQYF.